The entry that follows covers one T cell receptor (beta chain) sequence. This sample was taken from a study of blood T cell repertoires in COVID-19. Study background: Before being deemed recovered, Cohort 3 donors had two negative PCRs, clearance, or symptom resolution.

This study enrolled people aged about 18 to 100 from roughly 24 US geographic areas. Participant-reported clinical history was the basis for cohort assignment. Original methodology: Amplification with reference gene primers provided the estimates of nucleated cell counts. Only in-frame clones appear in the TCRdb table, and some are missing; sequencing was by immunoSEQ multiplex PCR. V and J calls and clone size follow that table, whereas D and trimming were derived from the DNA. Found here are hundreds of thousands of clones, roughly nine tenths of them singletons; the top ten hold approximately 3%. CDR1 and CDR2 (germline): SGHKS, YYEKEE (reference sequence). This CDR3 is 14 amino acids long. V dropped 5 bases and J dropped 8 bases, with 19 bases sitting between them.

Source material: PBMCs or T cells enriched from blood (not recorded which). The clonotype originates from a woman in her forties or fifties in a cohort exposed to, infected with or recovered from COVID-19 (not recorded which). The rearrangement links TRBV5-5 to TRBJ1-2; D is ambiguous. DNA of the CDR3: TGTGCCAGCAGGGTCGGAGATAACTTGTGGGGCTACACCTTC. Encoded protein: CASRVGDNLWGYTF.